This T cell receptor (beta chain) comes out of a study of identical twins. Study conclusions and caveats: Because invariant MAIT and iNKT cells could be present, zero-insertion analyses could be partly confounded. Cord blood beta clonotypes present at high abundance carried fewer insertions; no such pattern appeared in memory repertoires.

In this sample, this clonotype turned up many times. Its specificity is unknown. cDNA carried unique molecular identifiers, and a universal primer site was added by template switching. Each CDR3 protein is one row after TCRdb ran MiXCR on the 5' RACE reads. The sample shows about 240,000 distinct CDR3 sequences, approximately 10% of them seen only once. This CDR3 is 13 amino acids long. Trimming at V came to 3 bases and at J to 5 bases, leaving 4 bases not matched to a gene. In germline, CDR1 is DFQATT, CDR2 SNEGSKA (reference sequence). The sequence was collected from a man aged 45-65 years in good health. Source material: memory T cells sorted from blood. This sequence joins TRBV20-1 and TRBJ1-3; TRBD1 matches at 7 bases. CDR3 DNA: TGCAGTGCTAGTGAGGGACAGAGAAACACCATATATTTT. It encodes CSASEGQRNTIYF.